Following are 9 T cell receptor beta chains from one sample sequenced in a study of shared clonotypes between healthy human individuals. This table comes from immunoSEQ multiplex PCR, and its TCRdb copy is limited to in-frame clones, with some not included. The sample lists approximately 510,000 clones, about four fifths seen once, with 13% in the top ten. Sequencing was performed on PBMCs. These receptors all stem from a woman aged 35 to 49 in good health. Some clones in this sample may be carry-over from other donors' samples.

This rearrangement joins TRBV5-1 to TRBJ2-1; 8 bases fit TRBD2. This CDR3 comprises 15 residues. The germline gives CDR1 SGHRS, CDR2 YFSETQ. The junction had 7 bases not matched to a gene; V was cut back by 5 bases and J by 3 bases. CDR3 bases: TGCGCCAGCAGACCTCTAGCGGGTAACTACAATGAGCAGTTCTTC. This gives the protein CASRPLAGNYNEQFF.

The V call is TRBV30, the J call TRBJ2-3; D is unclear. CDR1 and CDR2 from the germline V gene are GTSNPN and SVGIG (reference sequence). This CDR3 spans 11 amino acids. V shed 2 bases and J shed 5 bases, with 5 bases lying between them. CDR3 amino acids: CAWSNIDTQYF. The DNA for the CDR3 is TGTGCCTGGAGTAACATAGATACGCAGTATTTT. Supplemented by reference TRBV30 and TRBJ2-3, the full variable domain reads SQTIHQWPATLVQPVGSPLSLECTVEGTSNPNLYWYRQAAGRGLQLLFYSVGIGQISSEVPQNLSASRPQDRQFILSSKKLLLSDSGFYLCAWSNIDTQYFGPGTRLTVL.

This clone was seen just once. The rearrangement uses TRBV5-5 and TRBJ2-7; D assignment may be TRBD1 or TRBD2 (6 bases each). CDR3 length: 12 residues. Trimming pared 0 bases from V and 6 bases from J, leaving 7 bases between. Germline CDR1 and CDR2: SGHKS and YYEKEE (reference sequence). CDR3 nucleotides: TGTGCCAGCAGCTTGGAGGGGGGCGAGCAGTACTTC. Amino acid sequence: CASSLEGGEQYF.

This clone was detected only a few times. The CDR3 DNA follows: TGTGCCAGCAGTGAACGGACAGGGACGTATCAGCCCCAGCATTTT. This sequence encodes CASSERTGTYQPQHF. This sequence joins TRBV2 and TRBJ1-5; 8 bases match TRBD1. The germline gives CDR1 SNHLY, CDR2 FYNNEI. This CDR3 contains 15 residues. V shed 2 bases and J 5 bases; nucleotides not matched to a gene: 5. Using reference TRBV2 and TRBJ1-5 for the parts outside the CDR3, the full variable domain is EPEVTQTPSHQVTQMGQEVILRCVPISNHLYFYWYRQILGQKVEFLVSFYNNEISEKSEIFDDQFSVERPDGSNFTLKIRSTKLEDSAMYFCASSERTGTYQPQHFGDGTRLSIL.

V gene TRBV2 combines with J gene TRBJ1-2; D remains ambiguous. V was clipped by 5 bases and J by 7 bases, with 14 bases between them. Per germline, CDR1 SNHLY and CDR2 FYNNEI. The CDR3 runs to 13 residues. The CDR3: CASSKGILGGYTF. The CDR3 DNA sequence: TGTGCCAGCAGTAAAGGGATCTTGGGTGGCTACACCTTC.

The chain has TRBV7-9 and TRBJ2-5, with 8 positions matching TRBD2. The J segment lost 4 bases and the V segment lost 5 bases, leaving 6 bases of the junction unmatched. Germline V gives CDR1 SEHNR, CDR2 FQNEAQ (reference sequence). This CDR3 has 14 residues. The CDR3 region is CASSAQTSAETQYF. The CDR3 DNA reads TGTGCCAGCAGCGCCCAGACTAGCGCAGAGACCCAGTACTTC.

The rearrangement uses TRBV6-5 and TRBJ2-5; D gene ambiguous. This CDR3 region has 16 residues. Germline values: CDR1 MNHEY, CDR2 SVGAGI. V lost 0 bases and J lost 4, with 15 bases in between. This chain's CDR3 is CASSYSTLGGSETQYF. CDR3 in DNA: TGTGCCAGCAGTTACTCTACGCTGGGTGGCTCAGAGACCCAGTACTTC.

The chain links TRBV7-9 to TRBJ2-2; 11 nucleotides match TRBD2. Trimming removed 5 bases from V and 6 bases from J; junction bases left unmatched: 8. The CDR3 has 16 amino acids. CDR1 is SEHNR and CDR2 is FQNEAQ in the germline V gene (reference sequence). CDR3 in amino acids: CASSTTLAGGSGELFF. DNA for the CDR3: TGTGCCAGCAGCACGACGCTAGCGGGAGGTTCCGGGGAGCTGTTTTTT.

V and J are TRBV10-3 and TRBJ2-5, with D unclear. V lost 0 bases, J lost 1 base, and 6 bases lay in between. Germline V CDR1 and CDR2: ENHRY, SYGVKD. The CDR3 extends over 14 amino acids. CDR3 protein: CAISESYVQETQYF. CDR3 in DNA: TGTGCCATCAGTGAGTCGTATGTCCAAGAGACCCAGTACTTC.